Following are 18 T cell receptor beta chains from one sample sequenced in a study of CD8+ T cells in alopecia areata. Treatment denoted: oral pan-JAK inhibitor, 5-10 mg twice daily. cDNA prepared by RNA extraction and subsequent reverse transcription served as the template for sequencing. The table came from immunoSEQ multiplex PCR; TCRdb's copy has only in-frame clones and leaves some out. Of 200,000 to 250,000 clones in the sample, around three fifths are singletons; the top ten hold around 4.2%. Material: CD4+ T cells sorted from blood, obtained at week 4, from a patient treated with tofacitinib. These receptors were obtained from a human donor with alopecia areata.

The gene calls are TRBV7-2 and TRBJ2-5; no firm D call. The CDR3 is made up of 13 amino acids. Trimming removed 0 bases at V and 7 bases at J, with 9 bases between. Looked up from germline, CDR1 is SGHTA and CDR2 is FQGNSA. The CDR3 bases are TGTGCCAGCAGCTTAGCAACAGTGGGGACCCAGTACTTC. Its protein product is CASSLATVGTQYF.

The CDR3 region has the DNA TGTGCCAGCAGCCGGAGACTGAGCGGGGGCACCTACGAGCAGTACTTC. It specifies CASSRRLSGGTYEQYF. The rearrangement links TRBV4-2 to TRBJ2-7; 8 bases are a match to TRBD2. J gave up 2 bases and V 4 bases, and 10 bases lay outside the gene matches. The germline V gene has CDR1 LGHNA and CDR2 YNFKEQ. The CDR3 is made up of 16 amino acids.

The chain recombines TRBV7-2 with TRBJ2-7; a possible D gene is TRBD1 (6 bases). The CDR3 sequence is 13 residues long. From germline, CDR1 is SGHTA and CDR2 FQGNSA. V lost 3 bases and J 3 bases, leaving 9 bases between the germline ends. The CDR3 bases are TGTGCCAGCAGCTTCCGGGACAACTACGAGCAGTACTTC. Translation: CASSFRDNYEQYF.

The chain is built from TRBV10-3 and TRBJ2-7, with D perhaps TRBD2 (5 bases). This CDR3 has 14 residues. The germline V and J ends were trimmed by 3 bases and 4 bases, with 13 bases remaining between them. Germline loops: CDR1 ENHRY, CDR2 SYGVKD. As DNA, the CDR3 is TGTGCCATCAGTGATTTGAGCGGAGCTTACGAGCAGTACTTC. Protein: CAISDLSGAYEQYF.

In this sample, this clone turned up a few times. Distinct nucleotide sequences in the sample also encode this CDR3. The chain links TRBV18 to TRBJ1-5; no clear D gene. The CDR3 totals 15 residues. V was cut by 3 bases and J by 0 bases, with 9 bases left in between. CDR1 KGHSH and CDR2 LQKENI come from the germline V gene. In DNA, the CDR3 is TGTGCCAGCTCACCCAGTTTCAATAGCAATCAGCCCCAGCATTTT. It is translated as CASSPSFNSNQPQHF. Full variable domain (remainder filled in from reference TRBV18 and TRBJ1-5): NAGVMQNPRHLVRRRGQEARLRCSPMKGHSHVYWYRQLPEEGLKFMVYLQKENIIDESGMPKERFSAEFPKEGPSILRIQQVVRGDSAAYFCASSPSFNSNQPQHFGDGTRLSIL.

The J gene is TRBJ2-3, the V gene TRBV5-1; TRBD1 is a possible D gene (6 bases). The CDR3 consists of 15 residues. Germline CDR1 is SGHRS and CDR2 is YFSETQ. V was trimmed by 3 bases and J by 4 bases, leaving 15 bases between them. This CDR3 reads CASSSVGQSSDTQYF. The CDR3 DNA reads TGCGCCAGCAGCTCCGTCGGACAGAGCTCAGATACGCAGTATTTT.

This clone was observed a single time. A far larger clone is one base from this, pointing to a likely read error. This chain joins TRBV6-5 and TRBJ2-1, with D uncertain. This CDR3 is built from 15 residues. The germline CDR1 and CDR2 sequences are MNHEY and SVGAGI. Trimming removed 8 bases from V and 13 bases from J, with 27 bases in between. CDR3: CASGPGNPPKNIQFF. CDR3 nucleotides: TGTGCCAGCGGACCAGGAAACCCCCCGAAAAACATTCAGTTCTTC.

This clone was counted only a few times. The gene calls are TRBV30 and TRBJ1-2, with TRBD1 matching over 12 bases. The CDR3 has 14 residues. Germline assignment: CDR1 GTSNPN and CDR2 SVGIG (reference sequence). This CDR3 reads CASGQGAASYGYTF. The CDR3 region has the DNA TGTGCATCGGGACAGGGGGCTGCCAGTTATGGCTACACCTTC. Variable domain in full (rest from reference TRBV30 and TRBJ1-2): SQTIHQWPATLVQPVGSPLSLECTVEGTSNPNLYWYRQAAGRGLQLLFYSVGIGQISSEVPQNLSASRPQDRQFILSSKKLLLSDSGFYLCASGQGAASYGYTFGSGTRLTVV.

The chain recombines TRBV6-6 with TRBJ2-2; 7 bases are a match to TRBD2. CDR3 length: 13 amino acids. V lost 2 bases to trimming and J lost 8 bases; unmatched junction nucleotides: 2. Germline V gene lookup returns CDR1 MNHNY and CDR2 SVGAGI (reference sequence). CDR3 amino acids: CASSYKRGGELFF. In DNA form, the CDR3 reads TGTGCCAGCAGTTACAAGCGGGGAGGGGAGCTGTTTTTT.

This clone appeared a few times. The chain couples TRBV30 to TRBJ2-4; D may be TRBD1 (5 bases). This CDR3 region has 12 residues. The V end was cut by 5 bases, the J end by 6 bases, with 11 bases between. CDR1 is GTSNPN, CDR2 SVGIG, per germline (reference sequence). The chain's CDR3 is CAWGHWGNIQYF. Here the CDR3 DNA reads TGTGCCTGGGGACATTGGGGAAACATTCAGTACTTC. The entire variable domain, with the rest obtained from reference TRBV30 and TRBJ2-4, is as follows: SQTIHQWPATLVQPVGSPLSLECTVEGTSNPNLYWYRQAAGRGLQLLFYSVGIGQISSEVPQNLSASRPQDRQFILSSKKLLLSDSGFYLCAWGHWGNIQYFGAGTRLSVL.

This chain joins TRBV29-1 and TRBJ2-4; 7 bases match TRBD1. CDR3 length: 14 residues. The germline V gene has CDR1 SQVTM and CDR2 ANQGSEA. Trimming at V came to 6 bases and at J to 2 bases, leaving 7 bases not matched to a gene. The DNA of the CDR3 is TGCAGCGTCCGGGACAGTGTTCCCAAAAACATTCAGTACTTC. Translating gives CSVRDSVPKNIQYF.

Comment on this clone: It is unclear where the CDR3 begins or ends on the DNA, so no DNA is shown, and the CDR3 is as TCRdb lists it. The chain is built from TRBV9 and TRBJ1-2; no check of the table's D call, TRBD1, against the DNA was made. Germline CDR1 is SGDLS and CDR2 is YYNGEE. Ends included, the CDR3 has 12 residues. The CDR3 loop reads CASSVAGGATLF.

This chain connects TRBV29-1 to TRBJ2-3; D possibly corresponds to TRBD1 (6 bases). Between the trimmed V and J ends, which lost 7 bases and 0 bases, there was a span of 17 bases. The CDR3 contains 15 residues. Germline assignment: CDR1 SQVTM and CDR2 ANQGSEA. The DNA of the CDR3 is TGCAGCGCCCGACAGGACCCCTATAGCACAGATACGCAGTATTTT. This codes for CSARQDPYSTDTQYF.

The J gene is TRBJ2-1, the V gene TRBV5-6; the D gene is possibly TRBD1 (6 bases). V lost 0 bases and J lost 8, with 9 bases in between. This CDR3 is 13 amino acids long. CDR1 is SGHDT, CDR2 YYEEEE, per germline. DNA for the CDR3: TGTGCCAGCAGCTTGGTCAGGGGCGATGAGCAGTTCTTC. It translates to CASSLVRGDEQFF.

V gene TRBV5-4 combines with J gene TRBJ2-1, with 8 bases matching TRBD1. With V trimmed by 5 bases and J by 0 bases, 10 bases remained unmatched. CDR1 and CDR2 from the germline V gene are SGHNT and YYREEE (reference sequence). The CDR3 contains 17 residues. CDR3 sequence reads: CASSIFRGTGSYNEQFF. As DNA, the CDR3 is TGTGCCAGCAGTATCTTCCGGGGGACAGGCTCCTACAATGAGCAGTTCTTC.

The rearrangement uses TRBV6-6 and TRBJ2-3; perhaps TRBD2 as D (6 bases). CDR1 and CDR2 from the germline V gene are MNHNY and SVGAGI (reference sequence). This CDR3 has 14 amino acids. V was pared by 2 bases and J by 0 bases, with 6 bases between. The CDR3 is CASSYGGSTDTQYF. The CDR3, as DNA: TGTGCCAGCAGTTACGGGGGGAGCACAGATACGCAGTATTTT.

This chain connects TRBV4-3 to TRBJ1-5; 7 nucleotides agree with TRBD1. Per germline, CDR1 LGHNA and CDR2 YSLEER. The CDR3 runs 14 residues. The trim removed 4 bases at V and 4 bases at J, leaving 4 bases unmatched. The CDR3 DNA sequence: TGCGCCAGCAGCCCCCAGACAGGGAATCAGCCCCAGCATTTT. It encodes CASSPQTGNQPQHF.

This clone showed up just a few times. V gene TRBV2 combines with J gene TRBJ1-2; 7 positions agree with TRBD1. CDR3 length: 13 amino acids. V shed 4 bases, J shed 5 bases, and the junction held 4 bases outside the gene matches. The germline CDR1 and CDR2 sequences are SNHLY and FYNNEI. The CDR3 loop is CASSGQGKYGYTF. The CDR3 coding sequence is TGTGCCAGCAGTGGACAGGGAAAGTATGGCTACACCTTC. The full variable domain, with the rest looked up from reference TRBV2 and TRBJ1-2, is EPEVTQTPSHQVTQMGQEVILRCVPISNHLYFYWYRQILGQKVEFLVSFYNNEISEKSEIFDDQFSVERPDGSNFTLKIRSTKLEDSAMYFCASSGQGKYGYTFGSGTRLTVV.